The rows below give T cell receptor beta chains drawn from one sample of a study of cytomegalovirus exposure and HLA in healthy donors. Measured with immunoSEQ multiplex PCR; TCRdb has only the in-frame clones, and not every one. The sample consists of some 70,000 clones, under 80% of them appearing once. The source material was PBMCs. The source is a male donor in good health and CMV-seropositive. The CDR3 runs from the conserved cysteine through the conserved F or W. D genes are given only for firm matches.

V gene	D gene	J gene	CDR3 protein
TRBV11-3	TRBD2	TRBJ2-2	CASSLDQSGSIHTGELFF
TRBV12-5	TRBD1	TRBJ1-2	CASGSGTAWEGDGYTF
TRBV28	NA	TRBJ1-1	CASSTSTGEAFF
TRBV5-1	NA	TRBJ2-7	CASSSGRVRSYEQYF
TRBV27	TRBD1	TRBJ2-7	CASSVGTGSYEQYF
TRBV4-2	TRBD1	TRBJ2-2	CASSPGTGGTGELFF
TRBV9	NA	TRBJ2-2	CASSVADWSNTGELFF
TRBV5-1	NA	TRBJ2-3	CASSAVSTQYF
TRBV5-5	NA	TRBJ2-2	CASRLRQFTGELFF
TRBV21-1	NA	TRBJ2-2	CASSLRLGRGPSFFGELFF
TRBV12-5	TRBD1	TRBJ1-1	CASGRDRMNTEAFF
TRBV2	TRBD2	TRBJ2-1	CASRPTSGTSHEQFF
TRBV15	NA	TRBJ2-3	CATSRGGSGIRTDTQYF
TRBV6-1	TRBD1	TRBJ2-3	CASSETGQGAGWDTQYF
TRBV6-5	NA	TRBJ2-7	CASSYDYKYEQYF
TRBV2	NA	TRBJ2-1	CASSLRGYNEQFF
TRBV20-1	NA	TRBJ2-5	CSATKQETQYF
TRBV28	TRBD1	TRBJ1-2	CASSEDRGRIYGYTF
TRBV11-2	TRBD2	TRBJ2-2	CASSAELAGGLAGELFF
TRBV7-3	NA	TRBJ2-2	CASSSYSGELFF
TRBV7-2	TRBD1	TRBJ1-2	CASSLAQGDYGYTF
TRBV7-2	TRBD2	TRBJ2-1	CASSLASGKPRPFF
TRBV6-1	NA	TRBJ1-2	CASSERGSGYGYTF
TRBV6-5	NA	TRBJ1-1	CASRSMGAEGTEAFF
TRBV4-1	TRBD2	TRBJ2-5	CASSPAGGVGETQYF
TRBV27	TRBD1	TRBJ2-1	CASSLDRGTYNEQFF
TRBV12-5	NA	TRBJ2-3	CASARTPGLWTDTQYF
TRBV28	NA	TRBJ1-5	CASQDTSSNQPQHF